This entry is about one T cell receptor beta chain. The CDR3 runs 14 residues. V lost 10 bases, J lost 4 bases, and 9 bases stayed unmatched. Germline CDR1 reads SGHAT; CDR2 reads FQNNGV. TCRdb's copy holds only in-frame clones and misses some; the assay was immunoSEQ multiplex PCR. The table has roughly 300,000 clones, more than 85% seen once. This specimen belongs to a study of blood T cell repertoires in COVID-19. The gene calls are TRBV11-2 and TRBJ2-1, with 8 bases aligning to TRBD1. This sequence originates from a woman younger than 45 who had recovered from COVID-19. The sequencing sample was made of PBMCs or T cells enriched from blood (not recorded which). The CDR3 is CATLGQGAYNEQFF. CDR3 DNA: TGTGCCACCCTAGGGCAGGGGGCTTACAATGAGCAGTTCTTC.